This is a list of T cell receptor beta chains from one sample in a study of blood T cells in healthy people across ages. TCRdb fed the 5' RACE reads into MiXCR, producing one record per CDR3 protein. The top ten hold approximately 40% of the sample, which has about 640,000 distinct CDR3 sequences, around three fifths seen once. Sequences were obtained from blood. The source of these receptors is a man aged 55-75 years in good health. Both conserved end residues are part of each CDR3. The D gene is left open where the match is weak. Rows may omit the clone size; those that give it use once, few, many or a size class.

>TRBD2|TRBJ2-5|TRBV11-2|NA
CASSFAGTREETQYF
TGTGCCAGCAGCTTTGCCGGGACTAGAGAAGAGACCCAGTACTTC
>TRBD1|TRBJ1-2|TRBV12-3/TRBV12-4|NA
CASSYTGGYGYTF
TGTGCCAGCAGCTATACAGGGGGCTATGGCTACACCTTC
>NA|TRBJ2-5|TRBV6-2/TRBV6-3|NA
CASSYAGFGASETQYF
TGTGCCAGCAGTTACGCCGGGTTTGGGGCCTCCGAGACCCAGTACTTC
>NA|TRBJ2-4|TRBV6-5|NA
CASSFTATLAKNIQYF
TGTGCCAGCAGTTTCACAGCCACTCTAGCCAAAAACATTCAGTACTTC
>TRBD2|TRBJ2-5|TRBV20-1|NA
CSARGGTTSGGNQETQYF
TGCAGTGCTAGAGGTGGGACCACTAGCGGGGGGAACCAAGAGACCCAGTACTTC
>NA|TRBJ2-5|TRBV2|NA
CASRESVRLETQYF
TGTGCCAGCAGGGAGTCAGTCCGTTTAGAGACCCAGTACTTC
>TRBD1|TRBJ2-3|TRBV5-8|NA
CASSTKDRVKDTQYF
TGTGCCAGCAGCACGAAAGACAGGGTGAAAGATACGCAGTATTTT
>NA|TRBJ2-3|TRBV29-1|few
CSVDSVVAVGGTQYF
TGCAGCGTTGATTCGGTGGTGGCGGTCGGGGGTACGCAGTATTTT
>NA|TRBJ2-1|TRBV7-8|few
CASSLAGADNEQFF
TGTGCCAGCAGCTTGGCGGGGGCCGACAATGAGCAGTTCTTC
>NA|TRBJ1-2|TRBV13|NA
CASSLDGRGNGYTF
TGTGCCAGCAGCTTAGACGGCAGGGGTAATGGCTACACCTTC
>NA|TRBJ2-5|TRBV6-6|NA
CASSGGAETQYF
TGTGCCAGCTCTGGCGGGGCTGAGACCCAGTACTTC
>TRBD1|TRBJ2-3|TRBV12-3/TRBV12-4|NA
CASSGTGFTDTQYF
TGTGCCAGCAGTGGGACAGGCTTCACAGATACGCAGTATTTT
>TRBD1|TRBJ1-2|TRBV28|NA
CATTPGGYGYTF
TGTGCCACCACACCAGGGGGGTATGGCTACACCTTC
>NA|TRBJ1-6|TRBV28|NA
CASSAPGQTYNSPLHF
TGTGCCAGCAGTGCCCCAGGACAGACTTATAATTCACCCCTCCACTTT
>NA|TRBJ2-5|TRBV29-1|NA
CSVRTHQETQYF
TGCAGCGTTAGGACACACCAAGAGACCCAGTACTTC
>TRBD2|TRBJ2-1|TRBV7-2|NA
CASAPLAGVYNEQFF
TGTGCCAGCGCCCCCCTAGCGGGGGTTTACAATGAGCAGTTCTTC
>NA|TRBJ2-5|TRBV2|NA
CASKIIQGRETQYF
TGTGCCAGCAAGATAATCCAGGGTCGGGAGACCCAGTACTTC
>TRBD1|TRBJ1-2|TRBV7-2|NA
CASSRNRDRTLYGYGYTF
TGTGCCAGCAGCCGGAACCGGGACAGGACCCTCTATGGCTATGGCTACACCTTC
>TRBD1|TRBJ2-1|TRBV5-1|NA
CASSHGTGGNEQFF
TGCGCCAGCAGCCACGGGACAGGGGGCAATGAGCAGTTCTTC
>NA|TRBJ2-6|TRBV2|NA
CASSEGEFGANVLTF
TGTGCCAGCAGTGAAGGTGAATTTGGGGCCAACGTCCTGACTTTC
>NA|TRBJ1-5|TRBV20-1|NA
CSARGTVDQPQHF
TGCAGTGCTAGAGGCACAGTTGATCAGCCCCAGCATTTT
>TRBD2|TRBJ2-7|TRBV12-3/TRBV12-4|NA
CASKAGVAYEQYF
TGTGCCAGCAAAGCGGGGGTCGCCTACGAGCAGTACTTC
>NA|TRBJ2-4|TRBV29-1|few
CSVEEGLGKNIQYF
TGCAGCGTTGAGGAGGGACTCGGCAAAAACATTCAGTACTTC
>TRBD1|TRBJ2-5|TRBV9|few
CATRCEPKPPRTGEETQYF
TGTGCCACCCGATGCGAACCCAAACCCCCTCGGACAGGGGAAGAGACCCAGTACTTC
>NA|TRBJ1-3|TRBV10-3|NA
CAISESSGEPGNTIYF
TGTGCCATCAGTGAGTCCTCAGGGGAACCTGGAAACACCATATATTTT
>NA|TRBJ2-7|TRBV2|once
CASRDGRGAYEQYF
TGTGCCAGCAGGGACGGTCGTGGGGCCTACGAGCAGTACTTC